The 29 T cell receptor beta chains presented below share a single source sample, sequenced in a study of blood T cell repertoires in COVID-19. The repertoire was sequenced with immunoSEQ multiplex PCR; TCRdb's copy has only in-frame clones and lacks some. The sample shows a few hundred thousand clones, 88% of them seen only once. Sequences were obtained from PBMCs or T cells enriched from blood (not recorded which). Source of these receptors: an older woman in a cohort exposed to, infected with or recovered from COVID-19 (not recorded which).

The chain employs TRBV7-9 and TRBJ2-7, with D perhaps matching TRBD2 (7 bases). CDR1 SEHNR and CDR2 FQNEAQ come from the germline V gene (reference sequence). V lost 3 bases and J 4 bases, leaving 25 bases between the germline ends. CDR3 length: 18 residues. The CDR3 DNA follows: TGTGCCAGCAGCTTCCGCCGAGGGGGGCCTAGCGGAGCATACGAGCAGTACTTC. Its protein is CASSFRRGGPSGAYEQYF.

This clone was seen more than once but under ten times. This chain uses TRBV19 with TRBJ1-6; 8 bases are a match to TRBD1. With 4 bases clipped from V and 11 bases from J, the junction kept 10 bases outside the gene matches. This CDR3 contains 15 residues. The germline V gene encodes CDR1 LNHDA and CDR2 SQIVND (reference sequence). The CDR3 loop is CASSTPDRAVAPLHF. The CDR3 DNA follows: TGTGCCAGTAGTACCCCGGACAGGGCGGTGGCACCCCTCCACTTT. Drawing the rest from reference TRBV19 and TRBJ1-6, the complete variable domain is DGGITQSPKYLFRKEGQNVTLSCEQNLNHDAMYWYRQDPGQGLRLIYYSQIVNDFQKGDIAEGYSVSREKKESFPLTVTSAQKNPTAFYLCASSTPDRAVAPLHFGNGTRLTVT.

The chain joins TRBV7-8 to TRBJ2-2; D might be TRBD2 (5 bases). Germline CDR1 and CDR2: SGHVS and FQNEAQ. This CDR3 comprises 19 residues. Deletions cut 0 bases from V and 0 bases from J, with 17 bases between. DNA of the CDR3: TGTGCCAGCAGCTTAGCCCTAACTAGGTCCATCGCGAACACCGGGGAGCTGTTTTTT. As protein: CASSLALTRSIANTGELFF.

The chain employs TRBV7-6 and TRBJ1-3, with TRBD1 identical over 7 bases. Germline lookup yields CDR1 SGHVS and CDR2 FNYEAQ. The ends lost 4 bases at V and 0 bases at J; junction bases unmatched: 6. The CDR3 length is 16 residues. CDR3 amino acids: CASSSGQRYSGNTIYF. As DNA, the CDR3 is TGTGCCAGCAGCTCGGGACAGCGTTACTCTGGAAACACCATATATTTT. Complete variable domain (other parts from reference TRBV7-6 and TRBJ1-3): GAGVSQSPRYKVTKRGQDVALRCDPISGHVSLYWYRQALGQGPEFLTYFNYEAQQDKSGLPNDRFSAERPEGSISTLTIQRTEQRDSAMYRCASSSGQRYSGNTIYFGEGSWLTVV.

V and J are TRBV28 and TRBJ1-3, with 9 nucleotides matching TRBD1. Per germline, CDR1 MDHEN and CDR2 SYDVKM. The junction had 7 bases not matched to a gene; V was cut back by 10 bases and J by 3 bases. There are 14 residues in the CDR3. CDR3 sequence reads: CATSRQGVGNTIYF. The CDR3 bases are TGTGCCACCTCTAGACAGGGGGTTGGAAACACCATATATTTT.

This clone appeared once. This chain connects TRBV19 to TRBJ1-1; D possibly corresponds to TRBD1 (6 bases). The CDR3 covers 13 residues. CDR1 is LNHDA and CDR2 is SQIVND in the germline V gene (reference sequence). V was shortened by 1 base and J by 5 bases, with 8 bases between the two germline ends. CDR3 residues: CASSIGGQTEAFF. The CDR3 DNA sequence: TGTGCCAGTAGTATAGGGGGGCAGACTGAAGCTTTCTTT.

V and J are TRBV30 and TRBJ2-1, with D possibly being TRBD2 (5 bases). The V end lost 0 bases, the J end lost 7 bases, and 10 bases lay between the germline ends. The CDR3 totals 13 residues. CDR1 and CDR2 from the germline V gene are GTSNPN and SVGIG (reference sequence). The CDR3 loop reads CAWSVLVWNEQFF. The CDR3 DNA reads TGTGCCTGGAGTGTACTAGTGTGGAATGAGCAGTTCTTC. The variable domain in full, completed from reference TRBV30 and TRBJ2-1, reads SQTIHQWPATLVQPVGSPLSLECTVEGTSNPNLYWYRQAAGRGLQLLFYSVGIGQISSEVPQNLSASRPQDRQFILSSKKLLLSDSGFYLCAWSVLVWNEQFFGPGTRLTVL.

The chain employs TRBV14 and TRBJ2-1; 10 positions agree with TRBD2. Trimming took 0 bases from V and 1 from J; bases not matched to a gene: 3. This CDR3 is built from 17 residues. Per the germline V gene, CDR1 is SGHDN and CDR2 is FVKESK. The CDR3, as DNA: TGTGCCAGCAGCCAAGAACTAGCGGGACCATCCTACAATGAGCAGTTCTTC. It is translated as CASSQELAGPSYNEQFF. Using reference TRBV14 and TRBJ2-1 for the parts outside the CDR3, the full variable domain is EAGVTQFPSHSVIEKGQTVTLRCDPISGHDNLYWYRRVMGKEIKFLLHFVKESKQDESGMPNNRFLAERTGGTYSTLKVQPAELEDSGVYFCASSQELAGPSYNEQFFGPGTRLTVL.

The rearrangement joins TRBV6-2 or TRBV6-3 to TRBJ1-1, with D uncertain. This CDR3 is built from 14 residues. V gave up 0 bases and J gave up 1 base, with 6 bases separating them. In germline, CDR1 is MNHEY, CDR2 SVGEGT. The CDR3 DNA reads as TGTGCCAGCAGTTACTCTCGGGGGAACACTGAAGCTTTCTTT. It translates to CASSYSRGNTEAFF.

This chain connects TRBV9 to TRBJ2-1, with TRBD2 matching 9 bases. Trimming removed 0 bases from V and 3 bases from J; junction bases left unmatched: 1. CDR1 and CDR2 (germline): SGDLS, YYNGEE. This CDR3 region has 15 residues. The CDR3 coding sequence is TGTGCCAGCAGCGTAGAAGCGGGGGGCTACAATGAGCAGTTCTTC. It encodes CASSVEAGGYNEQFF. The full variable domain, rest sourced from reference TRBV9 and TRBJ2-1, is DSGVTQTPKHLITATGQRVTLRCSPRSGDLSVYWYQQSLDQGLQFLIQYYNGEERAKGNILERFSAQQFPDLHSELNLSSLELGDSALYFCASSVEAGGYNEQFFGPGTRLTVL.

This clone was counted once. The same CDR3 arises from other DNA sequences in this sample as well. The chain combines TRBV30 with TRBJ1-1; the match to TRBD1 covers 8 bases. This CDR3 is 13 amino acids long. V shed 3 bases and J 1 base; nucleotides not matched to a gene: 1. Germline V gene lookup returns CDR1 GTSNPN and CDR2 SVGIG (reference sequence). The CDR3 loop reads CAWRGTGNTEAFF. CDR3 sequence (DNA): TGTGCCTGGAGGGGGACAGGGAACACTGAAGCTTTCTTT. Looking up the rest from reference TRBV30 and TRBJ1-1 gives the full variable domain: SQTIHQWPATLVQPVGSPLSLECTVEGTSNPNLYWYRQAAGRGLQLLFYSVGIGQISSEVPQNLSASRPQDRQFILSSKKLLLSDSGFYLCAWRGTGNTEAFFGQGTRLTVV.

The V and J genes are TRBV7-6 and TRBJ2-2; D is undetermined. Per germline, CDR1 SGHVS and CDR2 FNYEAQ. Trimming stripped 8 bases from V and 5 bases from J, with 6 bases between. CDR3 length equals 11 residues. The chain's CDR3 is CASLQTGELFF. Written as DNA, the CDR3 is TGTGCCAGCCTCCAGACCGGGGAGCTGTTTTTT. Filled out from reference TRBV7-6 and TRBJ2-2, the complete variable domain reads GAGVSQSPRYKVTKRGQDVALRCDPISGHVSLYWYRQALGQGPEFLTYFNYEAQQDKSGLPNDRFSAERPEGSISTLTIQRTEQRDSAMYRCASLQTGELFFGEGSRLTVL.

This clone was seen once. The chain employs TRBV11-1 and TRBJ2-7, with TRBD1 matching 7 bases. There are 13 residues in the CDR3. Germline assignment: CDR1 SGHAT and CDR2 FQDESV (reference sequence). The V and J ends lost 5 bases and 6 bases, in that order; junction bases with no gene match: 7. CDR3 in amino acids: CASSQTGFGEQYF. CDR3 DNA sequence: TGTGCCAGCAGCCAGACAGGGTTCGGCGAGCAGTACTTC. Combining the CDR3 with reference TRBV11-1 and TRBJ2-7 gives the whole variable domain EAEVAQSPRYKITEKSQAVAFWCDPISGHATLYWYRQILGQGPELLVQFQDESVVDDSQLPKDRFSAERLKGVDSTLKIQPAELGDSAMYLCASSQTGFGEQYFGPGTRLTVT.

The chain employs TRBV28 and TRBJ1-4; TRBD1 aligns across 10 bases. This CDR3 comprises 14 residues. Per germline, CDR1 MDHEN and CDR2 SYDVKM. Germline trimming cut 7 bases from V and 8 bases from J; bases unmatched to any gene: 7. The CDR3 region has the DNA TGTGCCAGCATCACGACAGGGGGCAAAGAAAAACTGTTTTTT. Amino acid sequence: CASITTGGKEKLFF.

The J gene is TRBJ2-1, the V gene TRBV5-1; 8 positions match TRBD1. CDR1 is SGHRS, CDR2 YFSETQ, per germline. V shed 2 bases and J 8 bases; nucleotides not matched to a gene: 3. This CDR3 contains 13 residues. The CDR3 loop is CASSFQGADEQFF. For the CDR3, the DNA is TGCGCCAGCAGCTTCCAGGGGGCGGATGAGCAGTTCTTC.

The rearrangement links TRBV6-4 to TRBJ2-1, with no clear D. V lost 5 bases to trimming and J lost 1 base, with 12 bases between them. CDR3 length: 15 residues. Germline CDR1 reads MRHNA; CDR2 reads SNTAGT. The CDR3 nucleotides read TGTGCCAGCAGTCTGACTGCGCAATCCTACAATGAGCAGTTCTTC. Its translation: CASSLTAQSYNEQFF.

This clone was counted a few times. This sequence joins TRBV18 and TRBJ2-5; the match to TRBD1 covers 7 bases. The CDR3 sequence is 15 residues long. V shed 2 bases and J 4 bases; nucleotides not matched to a gene: 7. Germline V gene data show CDR1 as KGHSH and CDR2 as LQKENI. CDR3 protein: CASSPRQGQRETQYF. The CDR3, as DNA: TGTGCCAGCTCACCAAGACAGGGCCAACGAGAGACCCAGTACTTC.

This chain uses TRBV20-1 with TRBJ1-5, with unresolved D. Germline V gene lookup returns CDR1 DFQATT and CDR2 SNEGSKA (reference sequence). This CDR3 spans 14 amino acids. Between the trimmed V and J ends, which lost 3 bases and 0 bases, there was a span of 9 bases. Here the CDR3 DNA reads TGCAGTGCTAGTCCCCGCTATAGCAATCAGCCCCAGCATTTT. Encoded protein: CSASPRYSNQPQHF.

The rearrangement joins TRBV11-2 to TRBJ1-2, with TRBD1 identical over 9 bases. The junction had 11 bases not matched to a gene; V was cut back by 5 bases and J by 4 bases. The CDR3 runs 16 residues. Germline lookup yields CDR1 SGHAT and CDR2 FQNNGV. The CDR3 DNA sequence: TGTGCCAGCAGCCCGATTAGGACAGGGGAGCGCTATGGCTACACCTTC. Amino acids: CASSPIRTGERYGYTF. Full variable domain (remainder filled in from reference TRBV11-2 and TRBJ1-2): EAGVAQSPRYKIIEKRQSVAFWCNPISGHATLYWYQQILGQGPKLLIQFQNNGVVDDSQLPKDRFSAERLKGVDSTLKIQPAKLEDSAVYLCASSPIRTGERYGYTFGSGTRLTVV.

The rearrangement links TRBV7-3 to TRBJ2-7, with D possibly TRBD2 on 6 matching bases. The germline gives CDR1 SGHTA, CDR2 FQGTGA. CDR3 length: 13 amino acids. Trimming took 0 bases from V and 3 from J, leaving 6 bases between them. The CDR3 DNA reads as TGTGCCAGCAGCTTAACGCGGGACTACGAGCAGTACTTC. This sequence encodes CASSLTRDYEQYF.

J is TRBJ1-1 and V is TRBV5-1; perhaps TRBD1 as D (5 bases). From germline, CDR1 is SGHRS and CDR2 YFSETQ. The CDR3 contains 14 residues. The germline V and J ends were trimmed by 4 bases and 8 bases, with 18 bases remaining between them. The CDR3 here is CASSPANGGTEAFF. In nucleotides, the CDR3 is TGCGCCAGCAGCCCGGCAAACGGGGGGACCGAAGCTTTCTTT.

DNA of the CDR3: TGCGCCAGCAGCCAGCCCCGGGACATGCAAGAGACCCAGTACTTC. This encodes CASSQPRDMQETQYF. This rearrangement joins TRBV4-1 to TRBJ2-5; tentative D call: TRBD1 (6 bases). The CDR3 covers 15 residues. V lost 3 bases and J 2 bases, leaving 13 bases between the germline ends. CDR1 and CDR2 from the germline V gene are MGHRA and YSYEKL.

This chain uses TRBV18 with TRBJ2-3, with 7 bases identical to TRBD2. The V gene's germline CDR1 is KGHSH and CDR2 LQKENI. V was clipped by 3 bases and J by 0 bases; unmatched bases: 6. The CDR3 totals 16 residues. The CDR3 coding sequence is TGTGCCAGCTCACCGACGCTAGCGGCTAGCACAGATACGCAGTATTTT. Its protein is CASSPTLAASTDTQYF.

The chain recombines TRBV14 with TRBJ1-4; 9 bases agree with TRBD1. The ends lost 5 bases at V and 7 bases at J; junction bases unmatched: 8. This CDR3 has 15 amino acids. Per germline, CDR1 SGHDN and CDR2 FVKESK. CDR3 bases: TGTGCCAGCAGCGACCAACAGGGGGCGGGTGAAAAACTGTTTTTT. Its translation is CASSDQQGAGEKLFF.

The CDR3 DNA sequence: TGTGCCAGCAGCGTGGGACAGGGGGAAGAGACCCAGTACTTC. This translates into CASSVGQGEETQYF. This sequence joins TRBV13 and TRBJ2-5; 11 bases map to TRBD1. CDR1 PRHDT and CDR2 FYEKMQ come from the germline V gene (reference sequence). The CDR3 consists of 14 residues. The junction had 2 bases not matched to a gene; V was cut back by 5 bases and J by 3 bases.

This chain joins TRBV7-3 and TRBJ2-3; D unclear. The ends were cut back, 5 bases at V and 0 bases at J, with 9 bases in the middle. CDR1 and CDR2 from the germline V gene are SGHTA and FQGTGA. The CDR3 runs 14 residues. CDR3 in DNA: TGTGCCAGCAGCCCTGTATCTAGCACAGATACGCAGTATTTT. This sequence encodes CASSPVSSTDTQYF.

This chain uses TRBV6-1 with TRBJ1-2, with D possibly matching TRBD1 (5 bases). This CDR3 region has 17 residues. The V gene's germline CDR1 is MNHNS and CDR2 SASEGT. V lost 0 bases, J lost 5 bases, and 19 bases lay in between. This chain's CDR3 is CASSEAASGRALYGYTF. DNA for the CDR3: TGTGCCAGCAGTGAAGCAGCGTCAGGCAGGGCCCTATATGGCTACACCTTC.

The V call is TRBV5-1, the J call TRBJ1-2; 10 bases align to TRBD1. The germline V gene encodes CDR1 SGHRS and CDR2 YFSETQ. CDR3 length: 14 amino acids. The V gene end was trimmed by 3 bases and the J gene end by 8 bases; junction bases not matched to a gene: 7. The CDR3 DNA follows: TGCGCCAGCAGCTCCCTCGGGACAGGGGACGGCTACACCTTC. It yields the protein CASSSLGTGDGYTF.

V usage is TRBV2 and J usage is TRBJ1-1; D gene ambiguous. This CDR3 has 14 amino acids. The germline CDR1 and CDR2 sequences are SNHLY and FYNNEI. Trimming pared 6 bases from V and 1 base from J, leaving 12 bases between. The CDR3 nucleotides read TGTGCCAGCAGGGGCGACGGAAAGAACACTGAAGCTTTCTTT. Protein: CASRGDGKNTEAFF.